This passage covers 19 T cell receptor beta chains from one sample sequenced in a study of response to subunit inactivated influenza vaccine. Using its own MiXCR run on the RT-PCR reads, TCRdb lists one record per CDR3 protein. The table shows over 450,000 distinct CDR3 sequences, with roughly 13% occurring only once. The sequences come from PBMCs from blood, collected more than 35 days after vaccination. These receptors originate from a man aged 50-60 years who received an inactivated influenza vaccine.

The genes are TRBV5-6 and TRBJ2-7, with TRBD1 matching over 7 bases. This CDR3 comprises 16 residues. V lost 3 bases to trimming and J lost 2 bases; unmatched junction nucleotides: 11. Germline V lookup: CDR1 SGHDT, CDR2 YYEEEE. The CDR3: CASSYRPGQRAYEQYF. The CDR3 region has the DNA TGTGCCAGCAGCTATAGACCGGGACAGAGAGCCTACGAGCAGTACTTC.

This clonotype was detected ten times or more. This chain uses TRBV15 with TRBJ2-2, with TRBD2 as a possible D gene (5 bases). Trimming took 0 bases from V and 5 from J, leaving 13 bases between them. This CDR3 has 16 amino acids. CDR1 is LNHNV and CDR2 is YYDKDF in the germline V gene (reference sequence). CDR3 protein: CATSRDRTPWTGELFF. The CDR3 nucleotides are TGTGCCACCAGCAGAGATAGGACTCCGTGGACCGGGGAGCTGTTTTTT.

This clonotype was recorded many times. The V gene is TRBV29-1, the J gene TRBJ2-1, with 12 bases that match TRBD2. Germline V gene sequence: CDR1 SQVTM, CDR2 ANQGSEA. The CDR3 sequence is 14 residues long. V lost 6 bases and J lost 7; bases outside the gene matches: 7. The CDR3 region has the DNA TGCAGCGTCCAACTAGCGGGAGGCAGAAATGAGCAGTTCTTC. Translating gives CSVQLAGGRNEQFF.

The chain joins TRBV6-2 or TRBV6-3 to TRBJ2-1, with D possibly TRBD1 on 6 matching bases. The CDR3 consists of 14 residues. Trimming stripped 6 bases from V and 5 bases from J, with 14 bases between. Germline assignment: CDR1 MNHEY and CDR2 SVGEGT. The CDR3 coding sequence is TGTGCCAGCAGCCCTGTTGGGACACACAATGAGCAGTTCTTC. Translation: CASSPVGTHNEQFF.

This clonotype appeared many times. The V call is TRBV5-1, the J call TRBJ1-2; 10 bases are a match to TRBD1. The ends lost 3 bases at V and 3 bases at J; junction bases unmatched: 5. CDR1 SGHRS and CDR2 YFSETQ come from the germline V gene. The CDR3 totals 15 residues. The CDR3, as DNA: TGCGCCAGCAGCTCGAGGACAGGGGGACACTATGGCTACACCTTC. Protein product: CASSSRTGGHYGYTF.

In this sample, this clonotype turned up many times. The chain has TRBV2 and TRBJ2-1; no clear D gene. Trimming took off 9 bases at V and 3 bases at J, with 6 bases between the two ends. This CDR3 contains 11 residues. The germline gives CDR1 SNHLY, CDR2 FYNNEI. CDR3 amino acids: CASADYNEQFF. The CDR3 DNA reads TGTGCCAGTGCTGACTACAATGAGCAGTTCTTC.

This clonotype was seen ten or more times. The CDR3 DNA follows: TGTGCCATCAGTGAGTCGGTACAGGGGGCAAAGGAGACCCAGTACTTC. Protein product: CAISESVQGAKETQYF. The rearrangement uses TRBV10-3 and TRBJ2-5; 9 bases are shared with TRBD1. The CDR3 runs 16 residues. In germline, CDR1 is ENHRY, CDR2 SYGVKD. V trimming: 0 bases; J trimming: 5 bases; junction bases outside the gene matches: 7.

This sequence joins TRBV7-9 and TRBJ2-2; maybe TRBD1 (6 bases). The CDR3 length is 16 residues. The V end was cut by 6 bases, the J end by 0 bases, with 14 bases between. Germline CDR1 SEHNR, CDR2 FQNEAQ (reference sequence). CDR3 residues: CASSFTGYANTGELFF. In DNA, the CDR3 is TGTGCCAGCAGTTTTACAGGGTACGCGAACACCGGGGAGCTGTTTTTT.

The rearrangement uses TRBV20-1 and TRBJ2-2; 12 nucleotides agree with TRBD2. V was pared by 4 bases and J by 7 bases, with 4 bases of the junction left unmatched. There are 14 residues in the CDR3. Germline V gives CDR1 DFQATT, CDR2 SNEGSKA (reference sequence). CDR3 in DNA: TGCAGTGCTAACCCTAGCGGGAGGGTCGGGGAGCTGTTTTTT. It yields the protein CSANPSGRVGELFF.

Of note for this clonotype: With a much larger clone just one base away, this may be a read error. The V and J genes are TRBV24-1 and TRBJ1-5, with TRBD1 identical over 8 bases. This CDR3 contains 14 residues. The germline V gene has CDR1 KGHDR and CDR2 SFDVKD. The V gene end was trimmed by 6 bases and the J gene end by 2 bases; junction bases not matched to a gene: 2. CDR3 amino acids: CATSQTGGNQPQHF. CDR3 nucleotide sequence: TGTGCCACCAGTCAGACAGGGGGCAATCAGCCCCAGCATTTT.

This clonotype turned up a few times. The chain uses TRBV24-1 and TRBJ2-3, with 9 nucleotides matching TRBD2. CDR1 KGHDR and CDR2 SFDVKD come from the germline V gene. This CDR3 has 18 residues. V lost 4 bases, J lost 6 bases, and 16 bases stayed unmatched. The CDR3 DNA reads TGTGCCACCAGTGACCCCGCGGTAGCGGGGGCCCCCCCCGATACGCAGTATTTT. Its translation: CATSDPAVAGAPPDTQYF.

This clonotype showed up just a few times. V gene TRBV5-1 combines with J gene TRBJ2-3, with D hard to call. CDR1 is SGHRS, CDR2 YFSETQ, per germline. The ends were cut back, 1 base at V and 3 bases at J, with 12 bases in the middle. The CDR3 extends over 15 amino acids. The CDR3 nucleotides are TGCGCCAGCAGCTTGAGGTGGATACCAACAGATACGCAGTATTTT. This translates into CASSLRWIPTDTQYF.

This clonotype came up a few times. The chain couples TRBV7-9 to TRBJ2-5; 7 bases are a match to TRBD2. Germline values: CDR1 SEHNR, CDR2 FQNEAQ (reference sequence). Trimming removed 5 bases from V and 2 bases from J; junction bases left unmatched: 8. This CDR3 has 15 amino acids. The CDR3 loop is CASSPAGGGQETQYF. CDR3 DNA: TGTGCCAGCAGCCCGGCGGGCGGGGGACAAGAGACCCAGTACTTC.

This clonotype was picked up many times. This chain connects TRBV20-1 to TRBJ2-3, with 9 positions matching TRBD2. This CDR3 comprises 15 residues. Losses at the gene ends were 1 base for V and 6 bases for J; bases not matched to a gene: 8. The germline CDR1 and CDR2 sequences are DFQATT and SNEGSKA (reference sequence). As DNA, the CDR3 is TGCAGTGCTAGAGGTGGAGCGGGAGGTTCGGATACGCAGTATTTT. Amino acids: CSARGGAGGSDTQYF.

This clonotype was detected ten times or more. The chain joins TRBV7-2 to TRBJ1-2; D gene ambiguous. V was trimmed by 1 base and J by 1 base, leaving 4 bases between them. The CDR3 is made up of 13 amino acids. Germline assignment: CDR1 SGHTA and CDR2 FQGNSA. CDR3 region: CASSLEVNYGYTF. CDR3 nucleotide sequence: TGTGCCAGCAGCTTAGAGGTTAACTATGGCTACACCTTC.

Remarks on this clonotype: Being one base from a much bigger clone, this may be a read error. The rearrangement joins TRBV4-3 to TRBJ2-1; no clear D gene. CDR3 length equals 17 residues. CDR1 LGHNA and CDR2 YSLEER come from the germline V gene. V was cut by 0 bases and J by 9 bases, with 21 bases left in between. The CDR3 reads CASSQDLGRNYGFEQFF. As DNA, the CDR3 is TGCGCCAGCAGCCAAGATTTAGGCAGGAACTACGGTTTTGAGCAGTTCTTC.

The V call is TRBV5-1, the J call TRBJ2-5; D is unresolved. Germline loops: CDR1 SGHRS, CDR2 YFSETQ. V shed 5 bases and J shed 5 bases, with 16 bases lying between them. This CDR3 is built from 14 residues. CDR3 DNA sequence: TGCGCCAGCAGTCCACCCGACCGGGTCGAGACCCAGTACTTC. As protein: CASSPPDRVETQYF.

This clonotype has a handful of counts. The gene calls are TRBV6-2 or TRBV6-3 and TRBJ2-7; D might be TRBD1 (6 bases). Trimming stripped 6 bases from V and 0 bases from J, with 12 bases between. Germline values: CDR1 MNHEY, CDR2 SVGEGT. The CDR3 length is 14 residues. CDR3 residues: CASRWGQNSYEQYF. The CDR3 DNA is TGTGCCAGCAGATGGGGGCAGAACTCCTACGAGCAGTACTTC.

The rearrangement links TRBV20-1 to TRBJ1-6, with 10 bases identical to TRBD1. Trimming took 4 bases from V and 7 from J; bases not matched to a gene: 4. CDR3 size: 14 residues. Germline V CDR1 and CDR2: DFQATT, SNEGSKA (reference sequence). CDR3 coding DNA: TGCAGTGCTAAGGGACAGGGGATAAATTCACCCCTCCACTTT. Residues: CSAKGQGINSPLHF.